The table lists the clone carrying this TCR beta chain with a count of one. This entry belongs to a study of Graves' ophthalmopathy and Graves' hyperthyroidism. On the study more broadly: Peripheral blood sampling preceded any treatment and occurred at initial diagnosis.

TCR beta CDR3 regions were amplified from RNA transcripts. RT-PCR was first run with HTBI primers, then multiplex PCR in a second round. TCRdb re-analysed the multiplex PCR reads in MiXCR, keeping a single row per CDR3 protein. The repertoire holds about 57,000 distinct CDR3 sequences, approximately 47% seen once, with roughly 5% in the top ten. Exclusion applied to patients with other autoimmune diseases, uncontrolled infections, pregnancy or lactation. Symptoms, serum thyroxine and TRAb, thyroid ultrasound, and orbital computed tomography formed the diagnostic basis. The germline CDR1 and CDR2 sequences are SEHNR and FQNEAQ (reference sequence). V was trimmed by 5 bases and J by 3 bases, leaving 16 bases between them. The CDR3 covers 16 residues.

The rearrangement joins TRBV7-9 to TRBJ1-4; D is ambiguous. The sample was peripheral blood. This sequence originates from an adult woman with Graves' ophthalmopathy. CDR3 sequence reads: CASSPSSESSNEKLFF. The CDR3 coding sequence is TGTGCCAGCAGCCCCTCGTCGGAGAGTTCTAATGAAAAACTGTTTTTT.